These T cell receptor beta chains were read from a single sample in a study of blood T cell repertoires in COVID-19. Only in-frame clones appear in the TCRdb table, and some are missing; sequencing was by immunoSEQ multiplex PCR. The sample consists of about 220,000 clones, roughly 81% of them appearing once. Input material: peripheral blood. The origin of the receptors is a man between 45 and 60 years old who had recovered from COVID-19. CDR3s include the opening cysteine and the closing phenylalanine or tryptophan. A D gene is named only where the DNA matches it firmly. The size field is filled for only some rows; it gives once, few, many or a size class.

clone size: NA; V gene: TRBV19; J gene: TRBJ2-1; D gene: TRBD2; CDR3 protein: CASSISGLAGGDNEQFF; CDR3 DNA: TGTGCCAGTAGTATCTCGGGACTAGCGGGAGGGGACAATGAGCAGTTCTTC
clone size: NA; V gene: TRBV10-3; J gene: TRBJ2-7; D gene: NA; CDR3 protein: CAIRRLSDSYEQYF; CDR3 DNA: TGTGCCATCAGAAGACTAAGCGACTCCTACGAGCAGTACTTC
clone size: NA; V gene: TRBV11-2; J gene: TRBJ2-1; D gene: NA; CDR3 protein: CASSVNSGTSYNEQFF; CDR3 DNA: TGTGCCAGCAGCGTAAATAGCGGCACATCCTACAATGAGCAGTTCTTC
clone size: NA; V gene: TRBV3-1/TRBV3-2; J gene: TRBJ2-7; D gene: NA; CDR3 protein: CASSQGGTAGKQYF; CDR3 DNA: TGTGCCAGCAGCCAAGGCGGGACGGCCGGCAAGCAGTACTTC
clone size: NA; V gene: TRBV5-1; J gene: TRBJ1-4; D gene: TRBD1; CDR3 protein: CASSLSPRGQVDEKLFF; CDR3 DNA: TGCGCCAGCAGCTTGTCCCCCAGGGGGCAAGTTGATGAAAAACTGTTTTTT
clone size: once; V gene: TRBV27; J gene: TRBJ2-6; D gene: TRBD1; CDR3 protein: CASSRTGQGKSGANVLTF; CDR3 DNA: TGTGCCAGCAGTCGGACGGGACAGGGGAAGTCTGGGGCCAACGTCCTGACTTTC
clone size: NA; V gene: TRBV18; J gene: TRBJ2-5; D gene: TRBD2; CDR3 protein: CASSRTSGGQETQYF; CDR3 DNA: TGTGCCAGCTCAAGGACTAGCGGGGGACAAGAGACCCAGTACTTC
clone size: once; V gene: TRBV18; J gene: TRBJ1-4; D gene: TRBD1; CDR3 protein: CASRTGLGEKLFF; CDR3 DNA: TGTGCCAGCCGGACAGGGCTTGGAGAAAAACTGTTTTTT
clone size: NA; V gene: TRBV13; J gene: TRBJ2-7; D gene: TRBD2; CDR3 protein: CASSLGLAGVFSVGEQYF; CDR3 DNA: TGTGCCAGCAGCTTAGGACTAGCGGGAGTATTTTCGGTCGGGGAGCAGTACTTC
clone size: NA; V gene: TRBV28; J gene: TRBJ1-1; D gene: TRBD1; CDR3 protein: CASIEGARGKAFF; CDR3 DNA: TGTGCCAGCATCGAGGGGGCGCGGGGTAAAGCTTTCTTT
clone size: many; V gene: TRBV30; J gene: TRBJ1-1; D gene: NA; CDR3 protein: CAWSDGANTEAFF; CDR3 DNA: TGTGCCTGGAGCGATGGGGCGAACACTGAAGCTTTCTTT
clone size: NA; V gene: TRBV28; J gene: TRBJ2-4; D gene: NA; CDR3 protein: CASTFLGGLVSNIQYF; CDR3 DNA: TGTGCCAGCACCTTCCTAGGAGGATTAGTTTCGAACATTCAGTACTTC
clone size: NA; V gene: TRBV5-1; J gene: TRBJ1-2; D gene: TRBD1; CDR3 protein: CASSLGLGQVARGYTF; CDR3 DNA: TGCGCCAGCAGCTTGGGGCTGGGACAGGTAGCTCGTGGCTACACCTTC
clone size: NA; V gene: TRBV11-3; J gene: TRBJ2-3; D gene: TRBD2; CDR3 protein: CASSRGTSGGTDTQYF; CDR3 DNA: TGTGCCAGCAGCCGTGGGACTAGCGGGGGCACAGATACGCAGTATTTT
clone size: NA; V gene: TRBV5-1; J gene: TRBJ1-6; D gene: TRBD1; CDR3 protein: CASSLAGDRGSPLHF; CDR3 DNA: TGCGCCAGCAGCTTGGCGGGGGACAGGGGCTCACCCCTCCACTTT
clone size: NA; V gene: TRBV5-1; J gene: TRBJ1-2; D gene: TRBD1; CDR3 protein: CASSWGQGISYGYTF; CDR3 DNA: TGCGCCAGCAGCTGGGGACAGGGGATCTCGTATGGCTACACCTTC
clone size: NA; V gene: TRBV11-3; J gene: TRBJ2-5; D gene: NA; CDR3 protein: CASSLGLASQETQYF; CDR3 DNA: TGTGCCAGCAGCTTAGGCCTAGCGTCTCAAGAGACCCAGTACTTC
clone size: NA; V gene: TRBV3-1/TRBV3-2; J gene: TRBJ2-1; D gene: NA; CDR3 protein: CASSPSERRSYNEQFF; CDR3 DNA: TGTGCCAGCAGTCCTAGTGAGAGGCGCTCCTACAATGAGCAGTTCTTC
clone size: NA; V gene: TRBV28; J gene: TRBJ2-4; D gene: NA; CDR3 protein: CASQSLRRRGKNIQYF; CDR3 DNA: TGTGCCAGTCAATCCCTACGGAGGCGGGGCAAAAACATTCAGTACTTC
clone size: NA; V gene: TRBV11-2; J gene: TRBJ2-2; D gene: TRBD2; CDR3 protein: CASSFDGRTGELFF; CDR3 DNA: TGTGCCAGCAGCTTTGACGGGAGGACCGGGGAGCTGTTTTTT
clone size: NA; V gene: TRBV4-1; J gene: TRBJ2-1; D gene: TRBD2; CDR3 protein: CASSNLAREVSDNEQFF; CDR3 DNA: TGCGCCAGCAGCAACCTCGCGCGGGAGGTATCCGACAATGAGCAGTTCTTC
clone size: NA; V gene: TRBV11-3; J gene: TRBJ2-7; D gene: TRBD1; CDR3 protein: CASSFGGQGGNEQYF; CDR3 DNA: TGTGCCAGCAGCTTTGGGGGACAGGGTGGCAACGAGCAGTACTTC
clone size: few; V gene: TRBV7-8; J gene: TRBJ2-7; D gene: NA; CDR3 protein: CASSLVAGVYEQYF; CDR3 DNA: TGTGCCAGCAGCTTAGTGGCAGGGGTCTACGAGCAGTACTTC
clone size: NA; V gene: TRBV18; J gene: TRBJ2-7; D gene: NA; CDR3 protein: CASSQWSNYEQYF; CDR3 DNA: TGTGCCAGCTCACAATGGTCTAACTACGAGCAGTACTTC
clone size: NA; V gene: TRBV7-7; J gene: TRBJ2-1; D gene: NA; CDR3 protein: CASSLGPFGVSEQFF; CDR3 DNA: TGTGCCAGCAGCTTAGGGCCCTTCGGGGTGAGTGAGCAGTTCTTC
clone size: once; V gene: TRBV29-1; J gene: TRBJ2-3; D gene: NA; CDR3 protein: CSVRFGGLPTDTQYF; CDR3 DNA: TGCAGCGTCCGCTTCGGTGGGCTCCCCACAGATACGCAGTATTTT
clone size: few; V gene: TRBV7-2; J gene: TRBJ2-7; D gene: TRBD2; CDR3 protein: CASSSLLAGGLDEQYF; CDR3 DNA: TGTGCCAGCAGCTCACTACTAGCGGGAGGGCTCGACGAGCAGTACTTC
clone size: few; V gene: TRBV5-4; J gene: TRBJ1-2; D gene: NA; CDR3 protein: CASSPFDRLNYGYTF; CDR3 DNA: TGTGCCAGCAGCCCCTTTGACAGACTTAACTATGGCTACACCTTC
clone size: once; V gene: TRBV7-6; J gene: TRBJ1-5; D gene: NA; CDR3 protein: CASSLALGPYSNQPQHF; CDR3 DNA: TGTGCCAGCAGCTTAGCGCTGGGGCCCTATAGCAATCAGCCCCAGCATTTT
clone size: NA; V gene: TRBV5-1; J gene: TRBJ2-5; D gene: TRBD2; CDR3 protein: CASSHGASGNLETQYF; CDR3 DNA: TGCGCCAGCAGCCACGGGGCTAGCGGTAACCTAGAGACCCAGTACTTC
clone size: NA; V gene: TRBV20-1; J gene: TRBJ1-6; D gene: NA; CDR3 protein: CSASQDRSLRSPLHF; CDR3 DNA: TGCAGTGCTAGTCAGGACAGATCCTTGAGGTCACCCCTCCACTTT
clone size: NA; V gene: TRBV7-9; J gene: TRBJ2-2; D gene: NA; CDR3 protein: CASSLLSFANTGELFF; CDR3 DNA: TGTGCCAGCAGCTTATTAAGCTTCGCGAACACCGGGGAGCTGTTTTTT
clone size: NA; V gene: TRBV5-1; J gene: TRBJ2-2; D gene: TRBD2; CDR3 protein: CASSFILAGAIGELFF; CDR3 DNA: TGCGCCAGCAGCTTTATACTAGCGGGAGCTATCGGGGAGCTGTTTTTT
clone size: NA; V gene: TRBV27; J gene: TRBJ2-2; D gene: NA; CDR3 protein: CASSYGLGELFF; CDR3 DNA: TGTGCCAGCAGCTATGGGCTCGGGGAGCTGTTTTTT
clone size: NA; V gene: TRBV24-1; J gene: TRBJ2-1; D gene: TRBD2; CDR3 protein: CATTLGVIAGQSSYNEQFF; CDR3 DNA: TGTGCCACCACCCTGGGGGTTATAGCGGGGCAGAGCTCCTACAATGAGCAGTTCTTC
clone size: NA; V gene: TRBV5-1; J gene: TRBJ2-3; D gene: TRBD2; CDR3 protein: CASSAGTRTSTDTQYF; CDR3 DNA: TGCGCCAGCAGCGCAGGGACTAGAACTAGCACAGATACGCAGTATTTT
clone size: few; V gene: TRBV6-1; J gene: TRBJ1-5; D gene: NA; CDR3 protein: CASSEQGFDQPQHF; CDR3 DNA: TGTGCCAGCAGTGAACAGGGGTTTGATCAGCCCCAGCATTTT
clone size: NA; V gene: TRBV5-4; J gene: TRBJ2-7; D gene: TRBD1; CDR3 protein: CASSPGQGPYEQYF; CDR3 DNA: TGTGCCAGCAGTCCGGGACAGGGGCCCTACGAGCAGTACTTC
clone size: NA; V gene: TRBV28; J gene: TRBJ2-3; D gene: TRBD1; CDR3 protein: CASSPPGTGRSDTQYF; CDR3 DNA: TGTGCCAGCAGTCCACCCGGGACAGGGCGCTCAGATACGCAGTATTTT
clone size: once; V gene: TRBV14; J gene: TRBJ1-1; D gene: TRBD1; CDR3 protein: CASSQGQGITEAFF; CDR3 DNA: TGTGCCAGCAGCCAGGGACAGGGTATCACTGAAGCTTTCTTT
clone size: NA; V gene: TRBV10-3; J gene: TRBJ1-1; D gene: NA; CDR3 protein: CAIGGTVNTEAFF; CDR3 DNA: TGTGCCATCGGCGGGACGGTGAACACTGAAGCTTTCTTT
clone size: NA; V gene: TRBV11-2; J gene: TRBJ2-1; D gene: TRBD2; CDR3 protein: CASSFRGLAGYNEQFF; CDR3 DNA: TGTGCCAGCAGCTTTAGAGGACTAGCAGGTTACAATGAGCAGTTCTTC
clone size: NA; V gene: TRBV7-2; J gene: TRBJ2-2; D gene: NA; CDR3 protein: CASSPGTRTGELFF; CDR3 DNA: TGTGCCAGCAGCCCCGGGACTCGCACCGGGGAGCTGTTTTTT
clone size: NA; V gene: TRBV19; J gene: TRBJ2-1; D gene: TRBD2; CDR3 protein: CASSILVASGNNEQFF; CDR3 DNA: TGTGCCAGTAGTATACTTGTGGCTAGCGGGAACAATGAGCAGTTCTTC
clone size: NA; V gene: TRBV1; J gene: TRBJ2-5; D gene: NA; CDR3 protein: CTSSPSGRLEEAQYF; CDR3 DNA: TGCACCAGCAGCCCCAGCGGGAGATTGGAAGAGGCCCAGTACTTC
clone size: NA; V gene: TRBV18; J gene: TRBJ2-5; D gene: NA; CDR3 protein: CASSPGQQETQYF; CDR3 DNA: TGTGCCAGCTCACCAGGGCAGCAAGAGACCCAGTACTTC
clone size: NA; V gene: TRBV6-2/TRBV6-3; J gene: TRBJ2-7; D gene: NA; CDR3 protein: CASNPGGSEEQYF; CDR3 DNA: TGTGCCAGCAACCCCGGGGGATCAGAAGAGCAGTACTTC
clone size: NA; V gene: TRBV6-5; J gene: TRBJ2-1; D gene: TRBD2; CDR3 protein: CASSSSGRALSDEQFF; CDR3 DNA: TGTGCCAGCAGTTCTAGCGGGAGGGCCTTATCCGATGAGCAGTTCTTC
clone size: NA; V gene: TRBV27; J gene: TRBJ2-2; D gene: TRBD1; CDR3 protein: CASSPAGQGSTGELFF; CDR3 DNA: TGTGCCAGCAGTCCTGCTGGACAGGGGAGCACCGGGGAGCTGTTTTTT
clone size: once; V gene: TRBV6-5; J gene: TRBJ1-6; D gene: NA; CDR3 protein: CASTGYSYNSPLHF; CDR3 DNA: TGTGCCAGCACGGGGTACTCCTATAATTCACCCCTCCACTTT